This T cell receptor (beta chain) is from a study of T cell responses to AZD1222 COVID-19 vaccine. V lost 0 bases, J lost 6 bases, and 6 bases stayed unmatched. This CDR3 has 15 amino acids. Germline CDR1 reads GTSNPN; CDR2 reads SVGIG (reference sequence). As to this clone: The antigen remains undetermined.

The study, taken as a whole, reports: Baseline seropositives among AZD1222 recipients totaled only five to seven. White British ancestry dominated among donors, who included more females, and clonal diversity was possibly underestimated. After two AZD1222 doses, spike-specific TCR breadth and depth rose versus day 0.

Investigators merged groups given second doses at roughly 4 or roughly 12 weeks. Libraries were prepared by immunoSEQ multiplex PCR; TCRdb keeps only in-frame clonotypes and omits some of them. This table has over 110,000 clones, roughly 88% appearing once. This sample comprised peripheral blood, obtained 28 days after the second AZD1222 dose. The V and J genes are TRBV30 and TRBJ2-1; 9 bases agree with TRBD2. This TCR was sampled from an adult who received the AZD1222 COVID-19 vaccine. The CDR3, as DNA: TGTGCCTGGAGTGTAGACCTAGCGGGAAGCAATGAGCAGTTCTTC. It translates to CAWSVDLAGSNEQFF.